This T cell receptor (beta chain) was recovered during a study of T cells after somatic rescue of genetic block. Repertoires were generated with immunoSEQ multiplex PCR, while TCRdb's copy carries only in-frame clones and drops some. The data show 15,000 or so clones, about three quarters seen once. Trimming took 2 bases from V and 9 from J, leaving 8 bases between them. This CDR3 region has 11 residues. The germline V gene has CDR1 DFQATT and CDR2 SNEGSKA (reference sequence). This receptor was obtained from a man between 18 and 29 years old. The chain couples TRBV20-1 to TRBJ2-1, with a possible D match to TRBD2 (5 bases). The sequencing sample was made of peripheral blood mononuclear cells (PBMCs). In nucleotides, the CDR3 is TGCAGTGCTAGACCTAGCCGTGAGCAGTTCTTC. It encodes CSARPSREQFF.